Below are 8 T cell receptor beta chains sequenced from a single sample in a study of radiotherapy plus CTLA-4 blockade in lung cancer listed by TCRdb under 2018. The library relied on the immunoSEQ multiplex PCR assay. TCRdb took over this immuneACCESS table, retaining in-frame rearrangements with V and J assigned. Such tables are incomplete; in checked studies, under half of the missing clones stem from an unresolved V gene, and the remainder is unexplained. The sample table records 40,000 to 45,000 clones; around 75% of these occur just once. 9.8% of the sample rests with the top ten. Sequenced material: peripheral blood, taken from a patient treated with radiotherapy plus ipilimumab. The receptors were sampled from a human donor with non-small cell lung cancer who had stable disease on radiotherapy plus ipilimumab.

The chain links TRBV19 to TRBJ1-1; 7 nucleotides align to TRBD1. There are 16 residues in the CDR3. J lost 5 bases, V lost 4 bases, and 13 bases had no gene match. Looked up from germline, CDR1 is LNHDA and CDR2 is SQIVND (reference sequence). CDR3 nucleotides: TGTGCCAGTAGTACACGACAGGGCTCGGGCGGAACTGAAGCTTTCTTT. This gives the protein CASSTRQGSGGTEAFF.

CDR3 DNA sequence: TGTGCCAGCAGTCCCTCCAGGGTCACCTACAATGAGCAGTTCTTC. Translation: CASSPSRVTYNEQFF. The chain couples TRBV5-6 to TRBJ2-1, with D possibly being TRBD1 (5 bases). The germline V gene encodes CDR1 SGHDT and CDR2 YYEEEE. The CDR3 spans 15 residues. Deletions cut 5 bases from V and 2 bases from J, with 14 bases between.

J is TRBJ1-2 and V is TRBV6-6; D may be TRBD1 (6 bases). Germline V CDR1 and CDR2: MNHNY, SVGAGI (reference sequence). The CDR3 spans 13 residues. V was shortened by 2 bases and J by 8 bases, with 12 bases between the two germline ends. CDR3 nucleotide sequence: TGTGCCAGCAGTTACCAGGGGATGGAAGGCTACACCTTC. It yields the protein CASSYQGMEGYTF.

This clone was recorded a few times. The chain recombines TRBV18 with TRBJ2-1; a possible D gene is TRBD2 (7 bases). CDR1 and CDR2 (germline): KGHSH, LQKENI. The CDR3 runs 16 residues. V dropped 3 bases and J dropped 3 bases, with 15 bases sitting between them. The DNA of the CDR3 is TGTGCCAGCTCACCGAGGGGGGGGGTCAGCTACAATGAGCAGTTCTTC. It encodes CASSPRGGVSYNEQFF.

The sample holds a few counts of this clone. The chain uses TRBV5-6 and TRBJ2-3, with 11 bases that match TRBD2. CDR1 and CDR2 (germline): SGHDT, YYEEEE. The trim removed 4 bases at V and 3 bases at J, leaving 4 bases unmatched. This CDR3 is 15 amino acids long. CDR3 DNA: TGTGCCAGCAGCGTAGCGGGGGGGAGGACAGATACGCAGTATTTT. It translates to CASSVAGGRTDTQYF. The full variable domain, rest sourced from reference TRBV5-6 and TRBJ2-3, is DAGVTQSPTHLIKTRGQQVTLRCSPKSGHDTVSWYQQALGQGPQFIFQYYEEEERQRGNFPDRFSGHQFPNYSSELNVNALLLGDSALYLCASSVAGGRTDTQYFGPGTRLTVL.

This CDR3 reads CASSLDGVEGGGEQFF. CDR3 in DNA: TGTGCCAGCAGCTTAGATGGGGTGGAGGGGGGAGGGGAGCAGTTCTTC. V and J are TRBV11-2 and TRBJ2-1; maybe TRBD2 (7 bases). V lost 0 bases and J lost 10, with 19 bases in between. This CDR3 is 16 amino acids long. Germline assignment: CDR1 SGHAT and CDR2 FQNNGV.

This clone turned up a few times. The chain recombines TRBV2 with TRBJ2-7; TRBD2 agrees at 9 bases. The CDR3 spans 16 residues. The trim removed 7 bases at V and 3 bases at J, leaving 13 bases unmatched. CDR1 and CDR2 (germline): SNHLY, FYNNEI. The CDR3 region has the DNA TGTGCCAGCAAAGTAGCGGGGGTAGTAGTAAGCTACGAGCAGTACTTC. This gives the protein CASKVAGVVVSYEQYF.

The chain joins TRBV27 to TRBJ1-1, with D perhaps matching TRBD1 (6 bases). V was shortened by 2 bases and J by 0 bases, with 16 bases between the two germline ends. This CDR3 region has 17 residues. CDR1 and CDR2 from the germline V gene are MNHEY and SMNVEV (reference sequence). Here the CDR3 reads CASSLGARGRLNTEAFF. CDR3 DNA: TGTGCCAGCAGTTTAGGGGCCAGGGGACGCCTGAACACTGAAGCTTTCTTT.